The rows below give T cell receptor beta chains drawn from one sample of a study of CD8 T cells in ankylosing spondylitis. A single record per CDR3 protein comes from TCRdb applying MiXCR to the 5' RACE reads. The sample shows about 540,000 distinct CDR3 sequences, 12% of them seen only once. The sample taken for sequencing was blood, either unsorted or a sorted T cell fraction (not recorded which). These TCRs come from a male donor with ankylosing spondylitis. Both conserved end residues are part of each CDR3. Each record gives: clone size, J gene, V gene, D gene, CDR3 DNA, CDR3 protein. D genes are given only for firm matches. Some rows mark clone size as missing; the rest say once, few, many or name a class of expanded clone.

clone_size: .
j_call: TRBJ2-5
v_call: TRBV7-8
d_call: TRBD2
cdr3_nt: TGTGCCAGCAGCGGACTAGCGACACAAGAGACCCAGTACTTC
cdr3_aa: CASSGLATQETQYF

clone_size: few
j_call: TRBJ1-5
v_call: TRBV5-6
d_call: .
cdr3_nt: TGTGCCAGCAGCGCCGCGGACAGCCAGCCCCAGCATTTT
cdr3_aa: CASSAADSQPQHF

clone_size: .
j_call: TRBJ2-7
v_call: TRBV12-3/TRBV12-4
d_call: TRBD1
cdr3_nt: TGTGCCAGCAGAGGGACAGGGGGTCGCTACGAGCAGTACTTC
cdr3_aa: CASRGTGGRYEQYF

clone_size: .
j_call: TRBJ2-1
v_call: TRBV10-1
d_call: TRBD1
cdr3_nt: TGCGCCAGCAGTGAAGGACAGGGTTCCTACAATGAGCAGTTCTTC
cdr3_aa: CASSEGQGSYNEQFF

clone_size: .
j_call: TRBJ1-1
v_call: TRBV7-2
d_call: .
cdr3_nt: TGTGCCAGCAGCTTAGTGCAGGTGAACACTGAAGCTTTCTTT
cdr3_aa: CASSLVQVNTEAFF

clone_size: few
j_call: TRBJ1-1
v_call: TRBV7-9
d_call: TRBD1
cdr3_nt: TGTGCCAGCAGCAACCAGGGGGGGCACGCTGAAGCTTTCTTT
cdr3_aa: CASSNQGGHAEAFF

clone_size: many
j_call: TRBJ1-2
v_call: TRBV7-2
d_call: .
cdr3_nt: TGTGCCAGCAGCTTAGCTGGGGTAAACTATGGCTACACCTTC
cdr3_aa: CASSLAGVNYGYTF

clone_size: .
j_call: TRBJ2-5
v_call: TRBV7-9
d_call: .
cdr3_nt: TGTGCCAGCAGCTTATTAGATAGCGTTATGACCCAGTACTTC
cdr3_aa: CASSLLDSVMTQYF

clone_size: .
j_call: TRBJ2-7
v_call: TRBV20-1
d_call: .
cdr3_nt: TGCAGTGCTACAATGGACAGCACCTACGAGCAGTACTTC
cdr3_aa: CSATMDSTYEQYF

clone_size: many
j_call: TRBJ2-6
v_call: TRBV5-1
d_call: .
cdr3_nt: TGCGCCAGCAGCTTGGCCGAAGGGTACTCTGGGGCCAACGTCCTGACTTTC
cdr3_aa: CASSLAEGYSGANVLTF

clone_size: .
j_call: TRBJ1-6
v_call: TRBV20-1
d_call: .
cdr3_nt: TGCAGTGCCATGGGGCTGGATAATTCACCCCTCCACTTT
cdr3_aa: CSAMGLDNSPLHF

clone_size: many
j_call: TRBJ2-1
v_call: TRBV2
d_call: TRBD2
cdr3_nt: TGTGCCAGCAGTGAGGGGGGGACCCACAATGAGCAGTTCTTC
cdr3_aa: CASSEGGTHNEQFF

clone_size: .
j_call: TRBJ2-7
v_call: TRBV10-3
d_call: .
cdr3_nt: TGTGCCATCAGGCCGGGACCCACCTCCTACGAGCAGTACTTC
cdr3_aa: CAIRPGPTSYEQYF

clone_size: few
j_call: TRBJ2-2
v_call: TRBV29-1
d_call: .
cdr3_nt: TGCAGCGACCCAGGGGAGGGGGGGGAGCTGTTTTTT
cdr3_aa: CSDPGEGGELFF

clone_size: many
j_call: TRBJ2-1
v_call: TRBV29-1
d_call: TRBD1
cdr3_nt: TGCAGCGTCAAGGGAGACAGGGGGGTACTTACCCGGAGTGAGCAGTTCTTC
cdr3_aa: CSVKGDRGVLTRSEQFF

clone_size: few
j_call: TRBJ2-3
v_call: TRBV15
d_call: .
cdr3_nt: TGTGCCACCAGCAGAGAGCCGGGGGCGTTGACAGATACGCAGTATTTT
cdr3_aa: CATSREPGALTDTQYF

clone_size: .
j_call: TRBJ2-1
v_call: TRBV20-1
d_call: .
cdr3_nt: TGCAGTGCTAGTGCCCGGGCCCCCTGGCATGAGCAGTTCTTC
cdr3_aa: CSASARAPWHEQFF

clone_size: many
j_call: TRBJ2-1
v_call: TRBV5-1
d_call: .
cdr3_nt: TGCGCCAGCAGCCTGACTGGATGGGATGAGCAGTTCTTC
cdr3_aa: CASSLTGWDEQFF